A selection of T cell receptor beta chains follows, all from one sample in a study of blood T cell repertoires in COVID-19. The assay was immunoSEQ multiplex PCR, and TCRdb's table has in-frame clones only and misses some. This repertoire shows roughly 330,000 clones, around 80% found once; its top ten account for roughly 1.3%. Source material: peripheral blood. These receptors were taken from a woman aged 45-65 years with acute or convalescent COVID-19. Each CDR3 is given with its conserved first and last residue. Fields, in order: CDR3 DNA, CDR3 protein, V gene, D gene, J gene, clone size. A D gene is named only where the DNA matches it firmly. Size is stated for part of the rows, as once, few or many counts, or as a class when the clone is expanded.

cdr3_nt: TGCGCCAGCAGCTTGAGACAGGGGGCTAGCTCCTATAATTCACCCCTCCACTTT
cdr3_aa: CASSLRQGASSYNSPLHF
v_call: TRBV5-1
d_call: TRBD1
j_call: TRBJ1-6
clone_size: -

cdr3_nt: TGTGCCAGTAGTACGAGGGCCGGTGATGAAAAACTGTTTTTT
cdr3_aa: CASSTRAGDEKLFF
v_call: TRBV19
d_call: -
j_call: TRBJ1-4
clone_size: -

cdr3_nt: TGTGCCAGCAGTGTCCAGGGTTGGGATCAGCCCCAGCATTTT
cdr3_aa: CASSVQGWDQPQHF
v_call: TRBV6-4
d_call: -
j_call: TRBJ1-5
clone_size: -

cdr3_nt: TGTGCCAGCAGCTCCGAAGGGACAGCAAATGAGCAGTTCTTC
cdr3_aa: CASSSEGTANEQFF
v_call: TRBV7-2
d_call: TRBD1
j_call: TRBJ2-1
clone_size: -

cdr3_nt: TGTGCCAGCAGTTACTCGGGAAGGGGTCAGCCCCAGCATTTT
cdr3_aa: CASSYSGRGQPQHF
v_call: TRBV6-5
d_call: -
j_call: TRBJ1-5
clone_size: -

cdr3_nt: TGTGCCATCCGAGGGACAGGGGACAATCAGCCCCAGCATTTT
cdr3_aa: CAIRGTGDNQPQHF
v_call: TRBV10-3
d_call: TRBD1
j_call: TRBJ1-5
clone_size: -

cdr3_nt: TGCAGCGTTGAGAGGGGGCTGAACGAAAAACTGTTTTTT
cdr3_aa: CSVERGLNEKLFF
v_call: TRBV29-1
d_call: TRBD1
j_call: TRBJ1-4
clone_size: -

cdr3_nt: TGCAGCGCCGGAGTACAGGACACTGAAGCTTTCTTT
cdr3_aa: CSAGVQDTEAFF
v_call: TRBV29-1
d_call: -
j_call: TRBJ1-1
clone_size: -

cdr3_nt: TGCAGCGTTCCAGGGTATTTGGGCTATGGCTACACCTTC
cdr3_aa: CSVPGYLGYGYTF
v_call: TRBV29-1
d_call: -
j_call: TRBJ1-2
clone_size: -

cdr3_nt: TGTGCCTGGGGTGCGGGCGGGACTAATGAAAAACTGTTTTTT
cdr3_aa: CAWGAGGTNEKLFF
v_call: TRBV30
d_call: -
j_call: TRBJ1-4
clone_size: -

cdr3_nt: TGCGCCAGCAGCCACACCCGGGACATCCGTAACTATGGCTACACCTTC
cdr3_aa: CASSHTRDIRNYGYTF
v_call: TRBV4-3
d_call: -
j_call: TRBJ1-2
clone_size: once

cdr3_nt: TGCGCCAGCAGCTCAGGACTAGCGGGAGCGATGAACACCGGGGAGCTGTTTTTT
cdr3_aa: CASSSGLAGAMNTGELFF
v_call: TRBV5-1
d_call: TRBD2
j_call: TRBJ2-2
clone_size: -

cdr3_nt: TGCGCCAGCAGGTTGACCCCGGGACAGGGGTTTGAAAAACTGTTTTTT
cdr3_aa: CASRLTPGQGFEKLFF
v_call: TRBV5-1
d_call: TRBD1
j_call: TRBJ1-4
clone_size: once

cdr3_nt: TGTGCCAGCAGCCAGGAACGCGGGCGGGCGAGGCCTGAAGCTTTCTTT
cdr3_aa: CASSQERGRARPEAFF
v_call: TRBV3-1/TRBV3-2
d_call: -
j_call: TRBJ1-1
clone_size: -

cdr3_nt: TGTGCCAGTAGTATTAGTTCCCAAGAGACCCAGTACTTC
cdr3_aa: CASSISSQETQYF
v_call: TRBV19
d_call: -
j_call: TRBJ2-5
clone_size: -

cdr3_nt: TGTGCCAGCAGTGCAGTGCTGAACACTGAAGCTTTCTTT
cdr3_aa: CASSAVLNTEAFF
v_call: TRBV2
d_call: -
j_call: TRBJ1-1
clone_size: -

cdr3_nt: TGTGCCAGTAGTATGTCAGGGACTAGCTCCTACGAGCAGTACTTC
cdr3_aa: CASSMSGTSSYEQYF
v_call: TRBV19
d_call: TRBD2
j_call: TRBJ2-7
clone_size: few

cdr3_nt: TGTGCCAGCTCAAGGGGACTAGCGGACTACAATGAGCAGTTCTTC
cdr3_aa: CASSRGLADYNEQFF
v_call: TRBV7-9
d_call: TRBD2
j_call: TRBJ2-1
clone_size: -

cdr3_nt: TGTGCCAGCAGTGATCTAGCAGGCCAGCCCCAGCATTTT
cdr3_aa: CASSDLAGQPQHF
v_call: TRBV6-1
d_call: -
j_call: TRBJ1-5
clone_size: -

cdr3_nt: TGTGCCTGGAGTGTACGTCGGGACACAGAAGCTTTCTTT
cdr3_aa: CAWSVRRDTEAFF
v_call: TRBV30
d_call: -
j_call: TRBJ1-1
clone_size: -

cdr3_nt: TGTGCCTGGAGGACTAGCGGGGGGGTCTACGAGCAGTACTTC
cdr3_aa: CAWRTSGGVYEQYF
v_call: TRBV30
d_call: TRBD2
j_call: TRBJ2-7
clone_size: -

cdr3_nt: TGTGCCAGCAGTTACTCAATCGTTGATGGCTACACCTTC
cdr3_aa: CASSYSIVDGYTF
v_call: TRBV6-5
d_call: -
j_call: TRBJ1-2
clone_size: -

cdr3_nt: TGCGCCAGCAGCCAATCGGACAGGGCGGGCACCGGGGAGCTGTTTTTT
cdr3_aa: CASSQSDRAGTGELFF
v_call: TRBV4-1
d_call: TRBD1
j_call: TRBJ2-2
clone_size: -

cdr3_nt: TGTGCCAGCAGTGAATCGGGTGGCTCACCCCTCCACTTT
cdr3_aa: CASSESGGSPLHF
v_call: TRBV25-1
d_call: -
j_call: TRBJ1-6
clone_size: few

cdr3_nt: TGTGCCAGCAGCTTCCGGGACACTTATAATGAAAAACTGTTTTTT
cdr3_aa: CASSFRDTYNEKLFF
v_call: TRBV5-6
d_call: -
j_call: TRBJ1-4
clone_size: -

cdr3_nt: TGTGCCAGCAGCTTGGGGGAGGGGGGTCTTAGGGATCAGCCCCAGCATTTT
cdr3_aa: CASSLGEGGLRDQPQHF
v_call: TRBV5-4
d_call: -
j_call: TRBJ1-5
clone_size: -

cdr3_nt: TGTGCCAGCAGGATACAGGGAGAAGGAACTGAAGCTTTCTTT
cdr3_aa: CASRIQGEGTEAFF
v_call: TRBV27
d_call: -
j_call: TRBJ1-1
clone_size: -

cdr3_nt: TGTGCCAGCAGCTTAGCAGCAGAGTTAGCCTACGAGCAGTACTTC
cdr3_aa: CASSLAAELAYEQYF
v_call: TRBV7-2
d_call: -
j_call: TRBJ2-7
clone_size: -

cdr3_nt: TGTGCCAGCAGTCAAGACAGGGGTGATGAGCAGTTCTTC
cdr3_aa: CASSQDRGDEQFF
v_call: TRBV6-6
d_call: TRBD1
j_call: TRBJ2-1
clone_size: -